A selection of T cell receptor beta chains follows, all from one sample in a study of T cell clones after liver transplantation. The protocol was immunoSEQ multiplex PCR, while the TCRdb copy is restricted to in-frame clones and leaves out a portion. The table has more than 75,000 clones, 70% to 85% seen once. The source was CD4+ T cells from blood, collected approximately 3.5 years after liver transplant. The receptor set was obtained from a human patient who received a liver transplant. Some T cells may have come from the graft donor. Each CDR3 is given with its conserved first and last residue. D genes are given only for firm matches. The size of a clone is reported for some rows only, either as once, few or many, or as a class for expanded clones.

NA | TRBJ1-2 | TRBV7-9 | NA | TGTGCCAGCAGCTTCAGGGTAGGGAACTATGGCTACACCTTC | CASSFRVGNYGYTF
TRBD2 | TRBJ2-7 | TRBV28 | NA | TGTGCCAGCAGTCCCCCGCGGGGGGCTTACGAGCAGTACTTC | CASSPPRGAYEQYF
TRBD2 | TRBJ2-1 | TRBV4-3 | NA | TGCGCCAGCAGGCGGACTAGCGGAGGTGAGCAGTTCTTC | CASRRTSGGEQFF
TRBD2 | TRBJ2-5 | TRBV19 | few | TGTGCCAGTAGTCCCTTATGGGCGGGAGGGCCATCGGGAGAGACCCAGTACTTC | CASSPLWAGGPSGETQYF
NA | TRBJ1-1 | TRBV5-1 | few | TGCGCCAGCAGCTTGGAACGGGGTGAAGCTTTCTTT | CASSLERGEAFF
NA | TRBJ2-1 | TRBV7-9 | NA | TGTGCCAGCAGCCTTGGACAGCCGGCCGGTGGTAATGAGCAGTTCTTC | CASSLGQPAGGNEQFF
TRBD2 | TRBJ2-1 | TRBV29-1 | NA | TGCAGCGTTACTAGGAAGCGGGAGAATAGGGATGAGCAGTTCTTC | CSVTRKRENRDEQFF
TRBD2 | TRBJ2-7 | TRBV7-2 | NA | TGTGCCAGCACTCGACTAGCGGGAGGAACTCGCGAGCAGTACTTC | CASTRLAGGTREQYF
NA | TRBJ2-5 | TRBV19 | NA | TGTGCCAGTAGTAAGGGACTTCAAGAGACCCAGTACTTC | CASSKGLQETQYF
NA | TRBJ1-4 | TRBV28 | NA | TGTGCCAGCAGTCCCCTTGGCAGGGTCCGTGAAAAACTGTTTTTT | CASSPLGRVREKLFF
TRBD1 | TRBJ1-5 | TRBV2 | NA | TGTGCCAGTGGGACCATTCAGGGGGATCAGCCCCAGCATTTT | CASGTIQGDQPQHF
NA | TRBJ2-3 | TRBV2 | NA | TGTGCCAGCAGACGACTAGATTGGGGCACAGATACGCAGTATTTT | CASRRLDWGTDTQYF